These T cell receptor beta chains were read from a single sample in a study of OX40 agonist ivuxolimab in advanced cancers. Data came from immunoSEQ multiplex PCR; TCRdb stores just in-frame clones and leaves some out. This sample carries about 69,000 clones, about four fifths of them seen once, and the ten largest clones take 2% to 2.5%. Specimen: CD4+ or CD8+ T cells sorted from blood, collected in a trial of the OX40 agonist ivuxolimab. These receptors all stem from an adult with an advanced solid tumor such as melanoma, head and neck, liver or kidney cancer. Both conserved end residues are part of each CDR3. Fields, in order: clone size, J gene, D gene, V gene, CDR3 DNA, CDR3 protein. D genes are given only for firm matches. Clone size is given for some rows only: seen once, a few or many times, or a class if the clone is expanded.

once TRBJ2-3 . TRBV18 TGTGCCAGCTCACCGAACACAGATACGCAGTATTTT CASSPNTDTQYF
once TRBJ2-7 . TRBV5-1 TGCGCCAGCAGCTTGGAGGGGGTTGCGCAGTACTTC CASSLEGVAQYF
. TRBJ1-1 TRBD1 TRBV5-1 TGCGCCAGCAGCTTGGGCTCCACACAGGGGGCGCGCACTGAAGCTTTCTTT CASSLGSTQGARTEAFF
. TRBJ2-2 TRBD1 TRBV7-9 TGTGCCAGCAGCTTAACGGGACAGAGAACCGGGGAGCTGTTTTTT CASSLTGQRTGELFF
. TRBJ2-2 . TRBV5-6 TGTGCCAGCAGCTGGTCCGGGACCCCGAACACCGGGGAGCTGTTTTTT CASSWSGTPNTGELFF
. TRBJ2-3 TRBD2 TRBV25-1 TGTGCCAGCAGAGATAACCGGCTAGCGGGGGCAGATACGCAGTATTTT CASRDNRLAGADTQYF
once TRBJ1-2 . TRBV6-5 TGTGCCAGCAGCCCCAGGGGAAGTGGCTACACCTTC CASSPRGSGYTF
. TRBJ2-7 . TRBV27 TGTGCCAGCAGTTTAGCCTGGGGGAGTTACGAGCAGTACTTC CASSLAWGSYEQYF
. TRBJ2-1 TRBD1 TRBV7-7 TGTGCTAGCAGCTTAGGGCAGGGGGTACCATACAATGAGCAGTTCTTC CASSLGQGVPYNEQFF
. TRBJ2-3 . TRBV2 TGTGCCAGCAGTGTACATTCAGCAGCAGATACGCAGTATTTT CASSVHSAADTQYF
. TRBJ1-3 TRBD1 TRBV19 TGTGCCAGTTTCACAGGGGATGCTGGAAACACCATATATTTT CASFTGDAGNTIYF
. TRBJ1-2 TRBD1 TRBV30 TGTGCCTGGAGTGCCCGACGACAGGGGGACAACTATGGCTACACCTTC CAWSARRQGDNYGYTF
. TRBJ1-2 . TRBV18 TGTGCCAGCTCACTAGACGACAGGTTGGGCTACACCTTC CASSLDDRLGYTF
. TRBJ2-7 . TRBV4-1 TGCGCCAGCAGCTCGCAGACAGCAGGCGAGCAGTACTTC CASSSQTAGEQYF
. TRBJ2-1 . TRBV29-1 TGCAGCGTTGCCGGGACTTTATACAATGAGCAGTTCTTC CSVAGTLYNEQFF
once TRBJ1-2 TRBD1 TRBV6-1 TGTGCCAGCAGGAGGGCGACAGGGAGTTTGGATGGCTACACCTTC CASRRATGSLDGYTF